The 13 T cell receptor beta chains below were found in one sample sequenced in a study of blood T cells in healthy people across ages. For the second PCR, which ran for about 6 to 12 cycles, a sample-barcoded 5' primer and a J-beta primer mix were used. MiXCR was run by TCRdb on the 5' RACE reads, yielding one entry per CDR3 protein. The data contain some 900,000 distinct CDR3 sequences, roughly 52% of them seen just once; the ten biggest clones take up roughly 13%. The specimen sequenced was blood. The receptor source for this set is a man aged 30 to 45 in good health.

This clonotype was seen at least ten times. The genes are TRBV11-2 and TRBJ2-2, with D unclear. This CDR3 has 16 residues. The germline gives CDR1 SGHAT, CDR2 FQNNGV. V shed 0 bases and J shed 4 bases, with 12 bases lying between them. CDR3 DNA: TGTGCCAGCAGCTTAGAAGTGAACAGACTCACCGGGGAGCTGTTTTTT. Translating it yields CASSLEVNRLTGELFF. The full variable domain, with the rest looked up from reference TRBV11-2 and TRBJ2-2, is EAGVAQSPRYKIIEKRQSVAFWCNPISGHATLYWYQQILGQGPKLLIQFQNNGVVDDSQLPKDRFSAERLKGVDSTLKIQPAKLEDSAVYLCASSLEVNRLTGELFFGEGSRLTVL.

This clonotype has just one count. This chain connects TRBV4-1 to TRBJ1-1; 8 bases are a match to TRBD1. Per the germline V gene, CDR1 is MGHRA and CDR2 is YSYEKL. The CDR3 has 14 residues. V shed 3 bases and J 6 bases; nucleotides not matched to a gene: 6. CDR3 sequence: CASSHKTGASEAFF. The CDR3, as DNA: TGCGCCAGCAGCCATAAGACAGGGGCCTCTGAAGCTTTCTTT.

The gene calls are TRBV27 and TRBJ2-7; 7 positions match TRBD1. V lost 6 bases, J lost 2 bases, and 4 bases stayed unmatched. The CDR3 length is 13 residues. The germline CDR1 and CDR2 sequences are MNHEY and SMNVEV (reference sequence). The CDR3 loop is CASRIQGPYEQYF. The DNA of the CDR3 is TGTGCCAGCAGGATACAGGGGCCCTACGAGCAGTACTTC.

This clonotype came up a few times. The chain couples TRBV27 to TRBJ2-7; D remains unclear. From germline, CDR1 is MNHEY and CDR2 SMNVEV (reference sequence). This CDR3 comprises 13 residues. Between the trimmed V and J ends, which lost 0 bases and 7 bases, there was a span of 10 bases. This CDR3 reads CASSLSSSLEQYF. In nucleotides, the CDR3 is TGTGCCAGCAGTTTATCTAGCTCCCTAGAGCAGTACTTC.

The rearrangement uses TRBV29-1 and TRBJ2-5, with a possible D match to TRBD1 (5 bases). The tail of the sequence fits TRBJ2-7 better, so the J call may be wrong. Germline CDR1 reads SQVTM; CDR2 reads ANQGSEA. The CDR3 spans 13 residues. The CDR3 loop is CSVAGQGIGEQYF. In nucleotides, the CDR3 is TGCAGCGTTGCGGGTCAGGGTATAGGCGAGCAGTACTTC.

In DNA form, the CDR3 reads TGCAGTGCCCCCTCGGCAGTCAACTATGGCTACACCTTC. This sequence encodes CSAPSAVNYGYTF. The genes are TRBV20-1 and TRBJ1-2; D remains unclear. Trimming stripped 6 bases from V and 2 bases from J, with 13 bases between. Germline values: CDR1 DFQATT, CDR2 SNEGSKA (reference sequence). The CDR3 covers 13 residues.

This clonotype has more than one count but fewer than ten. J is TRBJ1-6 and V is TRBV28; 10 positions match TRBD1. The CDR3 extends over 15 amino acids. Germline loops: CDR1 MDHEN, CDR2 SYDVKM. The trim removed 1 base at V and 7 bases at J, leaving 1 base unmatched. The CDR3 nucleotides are TGTGCCAGCAGTTTATCGGACAGGGGGAATTCACCCCTCCACTTT. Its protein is CASSLSDRGNSPLHF.

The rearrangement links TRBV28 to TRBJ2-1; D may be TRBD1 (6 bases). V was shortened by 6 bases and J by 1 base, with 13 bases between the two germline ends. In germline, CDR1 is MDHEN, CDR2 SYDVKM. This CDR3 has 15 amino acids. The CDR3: CASSAIRGSYNEQFF. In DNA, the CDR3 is TGTGCCAGCAGCGCAATAAGGGGGTCCTACAATGAGCAGTTCTTC.

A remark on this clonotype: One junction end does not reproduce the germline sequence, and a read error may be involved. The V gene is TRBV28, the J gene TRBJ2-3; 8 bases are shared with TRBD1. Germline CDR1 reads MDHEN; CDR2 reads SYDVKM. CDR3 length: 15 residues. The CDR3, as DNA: TGTGCCAGCAGTCCAACTCGGACAGGGTCAGATACGCGGTATTTT. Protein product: CASSPTRTGSDTRYF. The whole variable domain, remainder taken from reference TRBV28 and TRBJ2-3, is DVKVTQSSRYLVKRTGEKVFLECVQDMDHENMFWYRQDPGLGLRLIYFSYDVKMKEKGDIPEGYSVSREKKERFSLILESASTNQTSMYLCASSPTRTGSDTRYFGPGTRLTVL.

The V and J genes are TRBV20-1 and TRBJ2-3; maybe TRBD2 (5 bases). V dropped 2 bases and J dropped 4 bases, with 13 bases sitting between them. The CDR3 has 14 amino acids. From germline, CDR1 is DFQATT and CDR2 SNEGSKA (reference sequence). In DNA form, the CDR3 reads TGCAGTGCTAGAACTCCCGGACTTGCAGATACGCAGTATTTT. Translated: CSARTPGLADTQYF.

CDR3 coding DNA: TGTGCCAGCAGTGAAGGGGACAGGGGAGGTTACGAGCAGTACTTC. It is translated as CASSEGDRGGYEQYF. The rearrangement links TRBV6-1 to TRBJ2-4, with 10 positions matching TRBD1. The J call may be mistaken, given a closer DNA end match to TRBJ2-7. Looked up from germline, CDR1 is MNHNS and CDR2 is SASEGT. The CDR3 totals 15 residues.

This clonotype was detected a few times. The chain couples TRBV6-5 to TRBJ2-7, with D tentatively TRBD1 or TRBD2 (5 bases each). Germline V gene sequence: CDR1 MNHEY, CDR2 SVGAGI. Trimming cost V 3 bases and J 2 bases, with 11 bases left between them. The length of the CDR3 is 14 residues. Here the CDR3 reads CASSYLMGAYEQYF. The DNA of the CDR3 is TGTGCCAGCAGTTATCTGATGGGGGCCTACGAGCAGTACTTC.

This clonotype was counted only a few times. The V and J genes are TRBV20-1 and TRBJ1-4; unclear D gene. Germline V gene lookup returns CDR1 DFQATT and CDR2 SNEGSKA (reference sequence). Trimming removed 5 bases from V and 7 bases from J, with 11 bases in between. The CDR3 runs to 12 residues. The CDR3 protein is CSAREGSEKLFF. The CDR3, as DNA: TGCAGTGCTCGGGAGGGATCTGAAAAACTGTTTTTT.